The following is a TCR beta chain sequence with its context. The sample comes from a study of cytomegalovirus exposure and HLA in healthy donors. Primers: 60 Vbeta forward and 13 Jbeta reverse. Libraries were prepared by immunoSEQ multiplex PCR; TCRdb keeps only in-frame clonotypes and omits some of them. The sample includes some 150,000 clones, more than 70% seen only once; the top ten take around 3.4%. V lost 0 bases to trimming and J lost 1 base, with 6 bases between them. The CDR3 runs to 14 residues. The source of this sequence is a man between 40 and 49 years old in good health and CMV-seronegative. Sample: PBMCs. V usage is TRBV23-1 and J usage is TRBJ1-2; D gene unclear. TRBV23-1 is designated an ORF whose function remains uncertain. The CDR3 is CASSQSSFNYGYTF. CDR3 coding DNA: TGCGCCAGCAGTCAATCTTCCTTTAACTATGGCTACACCTTC.